This T cell receptor beta chain was observed in a study of blood T cell repertoires in COVID-19. Study overall: The United States, Italy and Spain provided the acute and convalescent COVID-19 samples. Nucleic acid was either cDNA or gDNA, and it came from T cells, B-cell-depleted T cells, or PBMCs.

As processed by the authors: Amplification from reference gene primers served as the basis for estimated nucleated cell counts. Sequencing used immunoSEQ multiplex PCR; TCRdb keeps in-frame clones, though not all of them. V and J calls and clone size are those listed in that table; D and trimming were worked out from the DNA. The data hold roughly 300,000 clones, with approximately 82% observed a single time. CDR1 is SGHNT, CDR2 YYREEE, per germline (reference sequence). CDR3 length: 16 amino acids. With 5 bases clipped from V and 10 bases from J, the junction kept 11 bases outside the gene matches. The sequencing sample was made of peripheral blood. This chain links TRBV5-4 with TRBJ2-1, with TRBD2 identical over 14 bases. The clonotype originates from a woman in her forties or fifties with acute or convalescent COVID-19. CDR3 sequence reads: CASRATGTSGSGEQFF. The CDR3 nucleotides read TGTGCCAGCAGGGCTACCGGGACTAGCGGGAGCGGGGAGCAGTTCTTC. The full variable domain, its missing parts supplied by reference TRBV5-4 and TRBJ2-1, is ETGVTQSPTHLIKTRGQQVTLRCSSQSGHNTVSWYQQALGQGPQFIFQYYREEENGRGNFPPRFSGLQFPNYSSELNVNALELDDSALYLCASRATGTSGSGEQFFGPGTRLTVL.